A single sample gave rise to the 23 T cell receptor beta chains below, sequenced in a study of shared clonotypes between healthy human individuals. Sequencing used immunoSEQ multiplex PCR; TCRdb keeps in-frame clones, though not all of them. The sample has 600,000 or so clones, approximately 95% seen once; the top ten hold 0.095% to 0.14%. Positive CCR7 selection of CD45RO-negative cells yielded the naive CD8 cells, and terminally differentiated effector memory CD45RA+ cells were excluded. Specimen: naive CD8+ T cells sorted from blood. These receptors came from a woman in her 30s in good health.

The chain has TRBV2 and TRBJ1-1, with D hard to call. Germline lookup yields CDR1 SNHLY and CDR2 FYNNEI. CDR3 size: 11 residues. V dropped 11 bases and J dropped 1 base, with 8 bases sitting between them. CDR3 in amino acids: CAGVGNTEAFF. The CDR3 DNA follows: TGTGCCGGGGTTGGGAACACTGAAGCTTTCTTT.

This clone was seen a single time. This chain links TRBV5-6 with TRBJ1-3; weak D call: TRBD1 (5 bases). Trimming cost V 2 bases and J 0 bases, with 12 bases left between them. Germline V CDR1 and CDR2: SGHDT, YYEEEE. This CDR3 is 16 amino acids long. CDR3 loop: CASSFPGDDSGNTIYF. CDR3 sequence (DNA): TGTGCCAGCAGCTTCCCCGGGGACGACTCTGGAAACACCATATATTTT.

The rearrangement links TRBV14 to TRBJ1-6; no reliable D call. The CDR3 is made up of 13 amino acids. Trimming shortened V by 2 bases and J by 6 bases, and 5 bases separated the two germline ends. The germline CDR1 and CDR2 sequences are SGHDN and FVKESK. The CDR3, as DNA: TGTGCCAGCAGCCAAAGTACTAATTCACCCCTCCACTTT. It codes for CASSQSTNSPLHF. The whole variable domain, filled in from reference TRBV14 and TRBJ1-6, reads EAGVTQFPSHSVIEKGQTVTLRCDPISGHDNLYWYRRVMGKEIKFLLHFVKESKQDESGMPNNRFLAERTGGTYSTLKVQPAELEDSGVYFCASSQSTNSPLHFGNGTRLTVT.

The chain recombines TRBV27 with TRBJ2-2, with 8 bases aligning to TRBD2. This CDR3 comprises 14 residues. V shed 11 bases and J 6 bases; nucleotides not matched to a gene: 11. The germline V gene encodes CDR1 MNHEY and CDR2 SMNVEV (reference sequence). For the CDR3, the DNA is TGTGCCGCGGGGGGAAGCGGTCCCCCCGGGGAGCTGTTTTTT. Its translation is CAAGGSGPPGELFF.

The chain is built from TRBV27 and TRBJ2-3; TRBD1 matches at 10 bases. This CDR3 has 15 amino acids. Germline CDR1 reads MNHEY; CDR2 reads SMNVEV (reference sequence). The ends lost 3 bases at V and 4 bases at J; junction bases unmatched: 4. This chain's CDR3 is CASSFPGQGADTQYF. Here the CDR3 DNA reads TGTGCCAGCAGTTTCCCAGGACAGGGGGCAGATACGCAGTATTTT.

V usage is TRBV7-8 and J usage is TRBJ2-7; tentatively, D is TRBD1 or TRBD2 (5 bases each). The CDR3 consists of 14 residues. Germline lookup yields CDR1 SGHVS and CDR2 FQNEAQ. V was clipped by 3 bases and J by 2 bases, with 11 bases between them. CDR3 amino acids: CASSLGVNPYEQYF. In nucleotides, the CDR3 is TGTGCCAGCAGCTTGGGGGTAAACCCCTACGAGCAGTACTTC.

CDR3 loop: CASSYSTGGHEQYF. The CDR3 bases are TGTGCCAGCAGTTACTCGACAGGGGGCCACGAGCAGTACTTC. V usage is TRBV6-5 and J usage is TRBJ2-7, with TRBD1 matching 10 bases. Per germline, CDR1 MNHEY and CDR2 SVGAGI. The CDR3 length is 14 residues. V shed 0 bases, J shed 5 bases, and the junction held 1 base outside the gene matches.

CDR3 nucleotide sequence: TGCAGCGTTGCTCGCGACGACGAGCAGTACTTC. Residues: CSVARDDEQYF. The rearrangement links TRBV29-1 to TRBJ2-7, with D hard to call. CDR3 length: 11 residues. Germline CDR1 and CDR2: SQVTM and ANQGSEA. Trimming pared 4 bases from V and 5 bases from J, leaving 9 bases between.

V usage is TRBV6-4 and J usage is TRBJ1-5; no clear D. This CDR3 is built from 15 residues. CDR1 and CDR2 from the germline V gene are MRHNA and SNTAGT. The V gene lost 5 bases and the J gene lost 0 bases, with 11 bases spanning the gap. This CDR3 is CASSINADSNQPQHF. CDR3 bases: TGTGCCAGCAGTATAAACGCGGATAGCAATCAGCCCCAGCATTTT.

The chain couples TRBV28 to TRBJ2-3, with 9 bases that match TRBD2. The length of the CDR3 is 15 residues. From germline, CDR1 is MDHEN and CDR2 SYDVKM. The V and J ends lost 2 bases and 2 bases, in that order; junction bases with no gene match: 2. This CDR3 is CASSLQREVTDTQYF. The CDR3 DNA follows: TGTGCCAGCAGTTTACAGCGGGAGGTCACAGATACGCAGTATTTT.

This clone has just one count. This sequence joins TRBV4-1 and TRBJ1-6; TRBD1 matches 7 bases. V was pared by 4 bases and J by 6 bases, with 6 bases of the junction left unmatched. The CDR3 totals 15 residues. CDR1 is MGHRA, CDR2 YSYEKL, per germline. The CDR3 is CASSPKDRSNSPLHF. The CDR3 DNA sequence: TGCGCCAGCAGCCCTAAGGACAGGAGTAATTCACCCCTCCACTTT.

V usage is TRBV5-4 and J usage is TRBJ1-5, with D maybe TRBD1 (6 bases). The CDR3 is 18 residues long. V lost 1 base and J 3 bases, leaving 20 bases between the germline ends. Germline V gene sequence: CDR1 SGHNT, CDR2 YYREEE (reference sequence). In nucleotides, the CDR3 is TGTGCCAGCAGCTTGCTAAACGGGGGGGGCTCCCCCAATCAGCCCCAGCATTTT. This codes for CASSLLNGGGSPNQPQHF.

This chain joins TRBV27 and TRBJ2-7; the D gene is possibly TRBD1 (5 bases). V was trimmed by 2 bases and J by 5 bases, leaving 10 bases between them. The CDR3 consists of 13 residues. CDR1 is MNHEY and CDR2 is SMNVEV in the germline V gene (reference sequence). This CDR3 is CASSLKGFNEQYF. The CDR3 DNA reads TGTGCCAGCAGTTTAAAGGGGTTCAACGAGCAGTACTTC.

The chain is built from TRBV2 and TRBJ2-3; D is uncertain. Looked up from germline, CDR1 is SNHLY and CDR2 is FYNNEI. V lost 3 bases and J 9 bases, leaving 10 bases between the germline ends. This CDR3 comprises 12 residues. In nucleotides, the CDR3 is TGTGCCAGCAGTGACTCAGCGAAGACGCAGTATTTT. Its translation: CASSDSAKTQYF.

V is TRBV7-9 and J is TRBJ2-1; the D gene is possibly TRBD2 (6 bases). The germline V and J ends were trimmed by 5 bases and 0 bases, with 17 bases remaining between them. This CDR3 comprises 17 residues. Germline V gene sequence: CDR1 SEHNR, CDR2 FQNEAQ (reference sequence). CDR3 residues: CASSAPPSESSYNEQFF. CDR3 in DNA: TGTGCCAGCAGCGCCCCCCCTAGCGAGAGCTCCTACAATGAGCAGTTCTTC.

The CDR3 loop is CASSPGSLLGGTQYF. The CDR3 bases are TGTGCCAGCAGTCCCGGGTCCCTCCTAGGGGGGACCCAGTACTTC. The V and J genes are TRBV27 and TRBJ2-5; tentatively, D is TRBD1 (6 bases). Trimming cost V 5 bases and J 7 bases, with 20 bases left between them. The length of the CDR3 is 15 residues. Germline CDR1 is MNHEY and CDR2 is SMNVEV (reference sequence).

The genes are TRBV27 and TRBJ2-1; 8 bases agree with TRBD1. The germline V gene encodes CDR1 MNHEY and CDR2 SMNVEV (reference sequence). V trimming: 5 bases; J trimming: 4 bases; junction bases outside the gene matches: 4. The CDR3 has 14 amino acids. DNA for the CDR3: TGTGCCAGCAGTCAAACAGGGGGTTACAATGAGCAGTTCTTC. Amino acids: CASSQTGGYNEQFF.

This chain links TRBV7-8 with TRBJ2-5, with a possible D match to TRBD2 (5 bases). The CDR3 extends over 14 amino acids. V was pared by 3 bases and J by 2 bases, with 10 bases between. The germline gives CDR1 SGHVS, CDR2 FQNEAQ. The CDR3 here is CASSLEVQQETQYF. In nucleotides, the CDR3 is TGTGCCAGCAGCTTGGAGGTACAACAAGAGACCCAGTACTTC.

The chain carries TRBV9 and TRBJ1-2; perhaps TRBD1 as D (5 bases). V was trimmed by 7 bases and J by 6 bases, leaving 16 bases between them. Germline CDR1 is SGDLS and CDR2 is YYNGEE. The CDR3 is made up of 13 amino acids. DNA of the CDR3: TGTGCCAGCCAGACCTTTGGGGGAAATGGCTACACCTTC. Translating it yields CASQTFGGNGYTF.

V usage is TRBV19 and J usage is TRBJ2-1, with D perhaps TRBD2 (6 bases). This CDR3 is 16 amino acids long. Germline CDR1 reads LNHDA; CDR2 reads SQIVND (reference sequence). Trimming took off 3 bases at V and 4 bases at J, with 16 bases between the two ends. This CDR3 reads CASSMQLSAGYNEQFF. The CDR3 bases are TGTGCCAGTAGTATGCAGCTCTCAGCGGGTTACAATGAGCAGTTCTTC.

V usage is TRBV4-1 and J usage is TRBJ2-1; D is undetermined. V lost 0 bases and J lost 8, with 8 bases in between. This CDR3 comprises 13 residues. Per germline, CDR1 MGHRA and CDR2 YSYEKL. In DNA form, the CDR3 reads TGCGCCAGCAGCCAAGATGGTCGGGATGAGCAGTTCTTC. Translation gives CASSQDGRDEQFF.

This clone was seen a single time. The J gene is TRBJ2-1, the V gene TRBV6-5, with 8 bases matching TRBD1. Germline loops: CDR1 MNHEY, CDR2 SVGAGI. This CDR3 is 14 amino acids long. V shed 5 bases, J shed 8 bases, and the junction held 8 bases outside the gene matches. The DNA of the CDR3 is TGTGCCAGCAGTCCGACAGGGGAATCGCATGAGCAGTTCTTC. Translation gives CASSPTGESHEQFF.

The V and J genes are TRBV6-1 and TRBJ2-5; D is ambiguous. Trimming pared 0 bases from V and 4 bases from J, leaving 12 bases between. The germline CDR1 and CDR2 sequences are MNHNS and SASEGT. The CDR3 extends over 15 amino acids. CDR3 protein: CASSEAAASRETQYF. For the CDR3, the DNA is TGTGCCAGCAGTGAAGCGGCGGCATCACGAGAGACCCAGTACTTC.